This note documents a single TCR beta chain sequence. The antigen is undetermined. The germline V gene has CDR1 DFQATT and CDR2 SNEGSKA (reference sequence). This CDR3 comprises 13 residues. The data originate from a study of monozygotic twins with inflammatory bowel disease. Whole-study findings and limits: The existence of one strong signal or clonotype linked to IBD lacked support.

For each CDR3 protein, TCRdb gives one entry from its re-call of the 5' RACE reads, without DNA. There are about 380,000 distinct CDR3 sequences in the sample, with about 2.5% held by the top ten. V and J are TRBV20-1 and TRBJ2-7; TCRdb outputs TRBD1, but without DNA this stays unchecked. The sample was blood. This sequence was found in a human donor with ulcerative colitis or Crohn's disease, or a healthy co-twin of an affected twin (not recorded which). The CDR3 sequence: CSANRGQGLPPYF.